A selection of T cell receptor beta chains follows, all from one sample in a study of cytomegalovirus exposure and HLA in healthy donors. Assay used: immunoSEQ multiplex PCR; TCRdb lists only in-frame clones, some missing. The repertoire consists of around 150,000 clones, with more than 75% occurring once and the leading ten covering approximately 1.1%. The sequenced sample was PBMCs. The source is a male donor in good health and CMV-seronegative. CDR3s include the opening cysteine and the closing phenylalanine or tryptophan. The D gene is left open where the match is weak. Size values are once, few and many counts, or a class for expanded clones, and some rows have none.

CDR3aa: CASSPQNSPLHF; CDR3nt: TGTGCCAGTAGTCCCCAGAATTCACCCCTCCACTTT; d_gene: .; j_gene: TRBJ1-6; abundance: .; v_gene: TRBV19
CDR3aa: CASYRTSGGMKDTQYF; CDR3nt: TGTGCCAGCTATCGGACTAGCGGGGGGATGAAGGATACGCAGTATTTT; d_gene: TRBD2; j_gene: TRBJ2-3; abundance: .; v_gene: TRBV27
CDR3aa: CASSTIPEQSIYF; CDR3nt: TGTGCTAGCTCGACAATACCTGAGCAAAGCATATATTTT; d_gene: .; j_gene: TRBJ1-3; abundance: few; v_gene: TRBV12-5
CDR3aa: CSSSLGMRGQGGEQYF; CDR3nt: TGTTCCAGCAGCTTAGGGATGCGGGGACAGGGCGGCGAGCAGTACTTC; d_gene: TRBD1; j_gene: TRBJ2-7; abundance: .; v_gene: TRBV7-9
CDR3aa: CASRRSRQGVEEQYF; CDR3nt: TGTGCCAGCAGGAGGTCGCGGCAGGGGGTTGAAGAGCAGTACTTC; d_gene: TRBD1; j_gene: TRBJ2-5; abundance: .; v_gene: TRBV27
CDR3aa: CASSEWSSGGAYEQYF; CDR3nt: TGTGCCAGCAGTGAATGGAGTAGCGGGGGTGCCTACGAGCAGTACTTC; d_gene: TRBD2; j_gene: TRBJ2-7; abundance: .; v_gene: TRBV25-1
CDR3aa: CASRASGGTDTQYF; CDR3nt: TGTGCCAGTAGGGCTAGCGGGGGGACAGATACGCAGTATTTT; d_gene: TRBD2; j_gene: TRBJ2-3; abundance: .; v_gene: TRBV19
CDR3aa: CASSYSIEGAIEQYF; CDR3nt: TGTGCCAGCAGTTACTCGATCGAGGGGGCCATCGAGCAGTACTTC; d_gene: TRBD1; j_gene: TRBJ2-7; abundance: .; v_gene: TRBV6-5
CDR3aa: CASSAQGGTEAFF; CDR3nt: TGTGCCAGCAGCGCGCAGGGGGGCACTGAAGCTTTCTTT; d_gene: TRBD1; j_gene: TRBJ1-1; abundance: .; v_gene: TRBV9
CDR3aa: CAWSVEVVNTEAFF; CDR3nt: TGTGCCTGGAGCGTAGAGGTAGTGAACACTGAAGCTTTCTTT; d_gene: .; j_gene: TRBJ1-1; abundance: .; v_gene: TRBV30
CDR3aa: CATSGGGGHYGYTF; CDR3nt: TGTGCCACCAGCGGCGGGGGAGGCCACTATGGCTACACCTTC; d_gene: .; j_gene: TRBJ1-2; abundance: once; v_gene: TRBV15
CDR3aa: CASTERREAFF; CDR3nt: TGTGCCAGTACTGAGAGGAGGGAAGCTTTCTTT; d_gene: .; j_gene: TRBJ1-1; abundance: few; v_gene: TRBV19
CDR3aa: CASSLVAGGTSNQPQHF; CDR3nt: TGTGCCAGCAGCTTAGTAGCAGGGGGCACGAGCAATCAGCCCCAGCATTTT; d_gene: TRBD1; j_gene: TRBJ1-5; abundance: .; v_gene: TRBV7-2
CDR3aa: CASSFAGGYNEQFF; CDR3nt: TGTGCCAGCAGTTTTGCGGGGGGGTACAATGAGCAGTTCTTC; d_gene: TRBD2; j_gene: TRBJ2-1; abundance: .; v_gene: TRBV27
CDR3aa: CASSYRDRADTEAFF; CDR3nt: TGCGCCAGCAGCTACCGGGACAGGGCGGACACTGAAGCTTTCTTT; d_gene: TRBD1; j_gene: TRBJ1-1; abundance: few; v_gene: TRBV4-3
CDR3aa: CASSISRSRTGEGYTF; CDR3nt: TGTGCCAGTAGTATCTCCCGATCCAGGACAGGGGAGGGCTACACCTTC; d_gene: TRBD1; j_gene: TRBJ1-2; abundance: .; v_gene: TRBV19
CDR3aa: CASVLAGPSGQFF; CDR3nt: TGTGCCAGCGTCCTAGCGGGGCCCTCCGGGCAGTTCTTC; d_gene: TRBD2; j_gene: TRBJ2-1; abundance: .; v_gene: TRBV7-9
CDR3aa: CASTPTGSYEQYF; CDR3nt: TGTGCCAGCACCCCGACAGGGAGCTACGAGCAGTACTTC; d_gene: TRBD1; j_gene: TRBJ2-7; abundance: .; v_gene: TRBV7-9
CDR3aa: CASRRLLAGGTDTQYF; CDR3nt: TGTGCCAGCAGACGGCTACTAGCGGGGGGTACAGATACGCAGTATTTT; d_gene: TRBD2; j_gene: TRBJ2-3; abundance: .; v_gene: TRBV7-2
CDR3aa: CASVAGGMAEAFF; CDR3nt: TGTGCCAGCGTGGCAGGGGGTATGGCTGAAGCTTTCTTT; d_gene: TRBD1; j_gene: TRBJ1-1; abundance: .; v_gene: TRBV11-3
CDR3aa: CASSFGGNEKLFF; CDR3nt: TGTGCCAGCAGTTTCGGGGGGAATGAAAAACTGTTTTTT; d_gene: .; j_gene: TRBJ1-4; abundance: few; v_gene: TRBV7-9
CDR3aa: CASSPLYEQYF; CDR3nt: TGTGCCAGCAGTCCCCTTTACGAGCAGTACTTC; d_gene: .; j_gene: TRBJ2-7; abundance: few; v_gene: TRBV6-1
CDR3aa: CASSSPLIVDRESQPQHF; CDR3nt: TGTGCCAGCAGTTCTCCCCTTATCGTTGACAGGGAGAGTCAGCCCCAGCATTTT; d_gene: TRBD1; j_gene: TRBJ1-5; abundance: once; v_gene: TRBV11-3
CDR3aa: CAWRIVAGRTDTQYF; CDR3nt: TGTGCCTGGAGGATCGTAGCGGGACGCACAGATACGCAGTATTTT; d_gene: TRBD2; j_gene: TRBJ2-3; abundance: .; v_gene: TRBV30
CDR3aa: CASSGATGGIYEQYF; CDR3nt: TGCGCCAGCAGCGGGGCGACAGGGGGCATCTACGAGCAGTACTTC; d_gene: TRBD1; j_gene: TRBJ2-7; abundance: .; v_gene: TRBV5-1
CDR3aa: CASSSGLAGESYEQYF; CDR3nt: TGCGCCAGCAGCTCCGGACTAGCGGGGGAGTCCTACGAGCAGTACTTC; d_gene: TRBD2; j_gene: TRBJ2-7; abundance: few; v_gene: TRBV5-1
CDR3aa: CASSLPGAYGYTF; CDR3nt: TGTGCCAGTAGTCTTCCAGGGGCCTATGGCTACACCTTC; d_gene: .; j_gene: TRBJ1-2; abundance: .; v_gene: TRBV19
CDR3aa: CATSRDRWYEQYF; CDR3nt: TGTGCCACCAGCAGAGATCGGTGGTACGAGCAGTACTTC; d_gene: .; j_gene: TRBJ2-7; abundance: .; v_gene: TRBV15
CDR3aa: CASSRNWGGQGETQYF; CDR3nt: TGTGCCAGCAGCCGTAATTGGGGGGGGCAGGGAGAGACCCAGTACTTC; d_gene: .; j_gene: TRBJ2-5; abundance: .; v_gene: TRBV7-2
CDR3aa: CAISETAAATNEKLFF; CDR3nt: TGTGCCATCAGTGAGACGGCGGCTGCAACTAATGAAAAACTGTTTTTT; d_gene: .; j_gene: TRBJ1-4; abundance: few; v_gene: TRBV10-3
CDR3aa: CASSPRQEQETQYF; CDR3nt: TGTGCCAGCTCACCCCGACAGGAACAAGAGACCCAGTACTTC; d_gene: .; j_gene: TRBJ2-5; abundance: once; v_gene: TRBV18
CDR3aa: CAISERDGYTF; CDR3nt: TGTGCCATCAGTGAACGGGATGGCTACACCTTC; d_gene: .; j_gene: TRBJ1-2; abundance: .; v_gene: TRBV10-3